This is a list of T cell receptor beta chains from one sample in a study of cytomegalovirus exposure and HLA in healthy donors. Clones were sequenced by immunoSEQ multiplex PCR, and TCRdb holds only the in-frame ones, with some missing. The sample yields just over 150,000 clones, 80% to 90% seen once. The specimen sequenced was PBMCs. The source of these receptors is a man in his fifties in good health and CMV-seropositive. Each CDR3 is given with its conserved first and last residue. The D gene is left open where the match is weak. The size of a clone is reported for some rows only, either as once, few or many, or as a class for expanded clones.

CDR3nt: TGTGCCAGCAGCGTAGTGACTGGAAACAATGAGCAGTTCTTC
CDR3aa: CASSVVTGNNEQFF
j_gene: TRBJ2-1
abundance: -
d_gene: -
v_gene: TRBV9

CDR3nt: TGTGCCAGCAGCTTAGGAGCTAACTATGGCTACACCTTC
CDR3aa: CASSLGANYGYTF
j_gene: TRBJ1-2
abundance: -
d_gene: -
v_gene: TRBV11-1

CDR3nt: TGTGCCAGCTCACCGACAGGGAATCAGCCCCAGCATTTT
CDR3aa: CASSPTGNQPQHF
j_gene: TRBJ1-5
abundance: -
d_gene: TRBD1
v_gene: TRBV18

CDR3nt: TGTGCCAGCAGCCAACGGACTAGCGGGGGGGCCGAAAACATTCAGTACTTC
CDR3aa: CASSQRTSGGAENIQYF
j_gene: TRBJ2-4
abundance: -
d_gene: TRBD2
v_gene: TRBV4-2

CDR3nt: TGTGCCTGGAGTCTTAGGGGACAGGGGGCGCGGACTGAAGCTTTCTTT
CDR3aa: CAWSLRGQGARTEAFF
j_gene: TRBJ1-1
abundance: -
d_gene: TRBD1
v_gene: TRBV30

CDR3nt: TGTGCCAGCAGCTCTTCCGGGGAGCTGTTTTTT
CDR3aa: CASSSSGELFF
j_gene: TRBJ2-2
abundance: -
d_gene: -
v_gene: TRBV7-7

CDR3nt: TGTGCCAGTAGAAAAGATCGCAGGGCCCAGAACACTGAAGCTTTCTTT
CDR3aa: CASRKDRRAQNTEAFF
j_gene: TRBJ1-1
abundance: -
d_gene: -
v_gene: TRBV19

CDR3nt: TGTGCCAGCTCACGCACAGGGGTCACCACAACTAATGAAAAACTGTTTTTT
CDR3aa: CASSRTGVTTTNEKLFF
j_gene: TRBJ1-4
abundance: once
d_gene: TRBD1
v_gene: TRBV18

CDR3nt: TGTGCCTTTAGCGGGAGGGCCTTAGCGAACACCGGGGAGCTGTTTTTT
CDR3aa: CAFSGRALANTGELFF
j_gene: TRBJ2-2
abundance: once
d_gene: TRBD2
v_gene: TRBV30

CDR3nt: TGTGCCAGCAGCTTGGCGTACAGTAATCAGCCCCAGCATTTT
CDR3aa: CASSLAYSNQPQHF
j_gene: TRBJ1-5
abundance: -
d_gene: -
v_gene: TRBV5-6

CDR3nt: TGTGCCAGCAGCTACATCTCTGGGGCCAACGTCCTGACTTTC
CDR3aa: CASSYISGANVLTF
j_gene: TRBJ2-6
abundance: -
d_gene: -
v_gene: TRBV5-6

CDR3nt: TGTGCCAGCAGCGCCCCGGAGGACACTGAAGCTTTCTTT
CDR3aa: CASSAPEDTEAFF
j_gene: TRBJ1-1
abundance: -
d_gene: -
v_gene: TRBV9

CDR3nt: TGTGCCAGCAGCTTAGAAGAGTTCGCCGGGGAGCTGTTTTTT
CDR3aa: CASSLEEFAGELFF
j_gene: TRBJ2-2
abundance: once
d_gene: -
v_gene: TRBV11-3

CDR3nt: TGTGCCAGCAGCCAACAGGGTCGCGGTGAAAAACTGTTTTTT
CDR3aa: CASSQQGRGEKLFF
j_gene: TRBJ1-4
abundance: -
d_gene: -
v_gene: TRBV5-4

CDR3nt: TGTGCCAGCAGCCAGAGACCTAGCGGGAGTGGGACAGATACGCAGTATTTT
CDR3aa: CASSQRPSGSGTDTQYF
j_gene: TRBJ2-3
abundance: -
d_gene: TRBD2
v_gene: TRBV4-2

CDR3nt: TGTGCCAGCAGCCGAGAGACTAGCGGGGACACCAATGAGCAGTTCTTC
CDR3aa: CASSRETSGDTNEQFF
j_gene: TRBJ2-1
abundance: few
d_gene: TRBD2
v_gene: TRBV4-2

CDR3nt: TGTGCCAGCAGACTAGCGGGCTCCACAGATACGCAGTATTTT
CDR3aa: CASRLAGSTDTQYF
j_gene: TRBJ2-3
abundance: -
d_gene: TRBD2
v_gene: TRBV13

CDR3nt: TGTGCCAGCAGTTTAAATAGCGGGAGGGCCGGGGAGACCCAGTACTTC
CDR3aa: CASSLNSGRAGETQYF
j_gene: TRBJ2-5
abundance: -
d_gene: TRBD2
v_gene: TRBV27

CDR3nt: TGTGCCAGTAGTATGGGGACAGTTGGCTACACCTTC
CDR3aa: CASSMGTVGYTF
j_gene: TRBJ1-2
abundance: -
d_gene: TRBD1
v_gene: TRBV19

CDR3nt: TGTGCCAGCAAACAGGGGACTGGGGCCAACGTCCTGACTTTC
CDR3aa: CASKQGTGANVLTF
j_gene: TRBJ2-6
abundance: -
d_gene: TRBD1
v_gene: TRBV27

CDR3nt: TGTGCCAGTACCGTCGGCGGCAGGGGGCCGGCTAATGAAAAACTGTTTTTT
CDR3aa: CASTVGGRGPANEKLFF
j_gene: TRBJ1-4
abundance: -
d_gene: TRBD1
v_gene: TRBV19

CDR3nt: TGTGCCAGCAGCCCCCGGTTGAACACTGAAGCTTTCTTT
CDR3aa: CASSPRLNTEAFF
j_gene: TRBJ1-1
abundance: -
d_gene: -
v_gene: TRBV5-4

CDR3nt: TGTGCCAGCAGCCCCTTAGCGGGAGTAGGGACCGGGGAGCTGTTTTTT
CDR3aa: CASSPLAGVGTGELFF
j_gene: TRBJ2-2
abundance: -
d_gene: TRBD2
v_gene: TRBV14

CDR3nt: TGTGCCAGCAGTTCCCGCCAAGGCAGGGTCGGTGAAAAACTGTTTTTT
CDR3aa: CASSSRQGRVGEKLFF
j_gene: TRBJ1-4
abundance: -
d_gene: -
v_gene: TRBV27

CDR3nt: TGTGCCAGCAGCCGGTACACTGAAGCTTTCTTT
CDR3aa: CASSRYTEAFF
j_gene: TRBJ1-1
abundance: -
d_gene: -
v_gene: TRBV28

CDR3nt: TGTGCTAGTGGTTTGGGCCCGGTTTTAGCGGTTACACGGGGGGAGACCCAGTACTTC
CDR3aa: CASGLGPVLAVTRGETQYF
j_gene: TRBJ2-5
abundance: -
d_gene: -
v_gene: TRBV12-5

CDR3nt: TGTGCCAGCTCACCACCGGGGCTTAGCTCCTACAATGAGCAGTTCTTC
CDR3aa: CASSPPGLSSYNEQFF
j_gene: TRBJ2-1
abundance: -
d_gene: -
v_gene: TRBV18

CDR3nt: TGTGCCAGCTCCCGGGACACCTCTGGAAACACCATATATTTT
CDR3aa: CASSRDTSGNTIYF
j_gene: TRBJ1-3
abundance: -
d_gene: -
v_gene: TRBV18

CDR3nt: TGTGCCAGCAGTTTCGGAGCGGGGGCCACCTACGAGCAGTACTTC
CDR3aa: CASSFGAGATYEQYF
j_gene: TRBJ2-7
abundance: few
d_gene: TRBD2
v_gene: TRBV27

CDR3nt: TGTGCCAGCAGAATACCCCACACCGGTGCCCATCAAGAGGTCATTCAGTACTTC
CDR3aa: CASRIPHTGAHQEVIQYF
j_gene: TRBJ2-4
abundance: once
d_gene: -
v_gene: TRBV9

CDR3nt: TGCGCCAGCAGCCATACGGGAGTATACACTGAAGCTTTCTTT
CDR3aa: CASSHTGVYTEAFF
j_gene: TRBJ1-1
abundance: -
d_gene: -
v_gene: TRBV4-1

CDR3nt: TGTGCCAGCAGCTTGGAATCCAGGGGGGTTACCGCTTTCTTT
CDR3aa: CASSLESRGVTAFF
j_gene: TRBJ1-1
abundance: -
d_gene: TRBD1
v_gene: TRBV5-5

CDR3nt: TGCGCCAGCAGCTTGGGTCCTAGCGCGGAGACCCAGTACTTC
CDR3aa: CASSLGPSAETQYF
j_gene: TRBJ2-5
abundance: -
d_gene: -
v_gene: TRBV5-1

CDR3nt: TGTGCCAGCAGCTCACGGACTAGCGGGACCAGAGCGGATACGCAGTATTTT
CDR3aa: CASSSRTSGTRADTQYF
j_gene: TRBJ2-3
abundance: -
d_gene: TRBD2
v_gene: TRBV11-2